This T cell receptor (beta chain) was retrieved from a study of spatial heterogeneity in lung cancer. Study information: Sequence detection consistently recorded a greater number of beta-chain than alpha-chain sequences. Raw sequencing reads included, on average, more than ten appearances of each unique TCR and UMI combination.

Germline V gene sequence: CDR1 SGHKS, CDR2 YYEKEE (reference sequence). V dropped 6 bases and J dropped 9 bases, with 13 bases sitting between them. The CDR3 length is 13 residues. Broader study findings: Within tumors, counts of expanded alpha and beta TCRs tracked tumor mutation counts.

Time point of the sample: sample taken at primary tumor resection. The input material, whole RNA from tumor, nontumor lung or frozen PBMC, was sequenced unsorted. One entry per CDR3 protein results from TCRdb running MiXCR on the 5' RACE reads. Of 100,000 to 110,000 distinct CDR3 sequences in the sample, approximately 4.7% were seen once. This clonotype was recorded a few times. Its specificity is not known. The clonotype comes from a male donor with early-stage non-small cell lung cancer. The chain employs TRBV5-5 and TRBJ1-6; D unresolved. The sample was lung tumor tissue, taken at surgery. CDR3 DNA sequence: TGTGCCAGCACCCGGGAGTCTCGTTCACCCCTCCACTTT. Translating it yields CASTRESRSPLHF.